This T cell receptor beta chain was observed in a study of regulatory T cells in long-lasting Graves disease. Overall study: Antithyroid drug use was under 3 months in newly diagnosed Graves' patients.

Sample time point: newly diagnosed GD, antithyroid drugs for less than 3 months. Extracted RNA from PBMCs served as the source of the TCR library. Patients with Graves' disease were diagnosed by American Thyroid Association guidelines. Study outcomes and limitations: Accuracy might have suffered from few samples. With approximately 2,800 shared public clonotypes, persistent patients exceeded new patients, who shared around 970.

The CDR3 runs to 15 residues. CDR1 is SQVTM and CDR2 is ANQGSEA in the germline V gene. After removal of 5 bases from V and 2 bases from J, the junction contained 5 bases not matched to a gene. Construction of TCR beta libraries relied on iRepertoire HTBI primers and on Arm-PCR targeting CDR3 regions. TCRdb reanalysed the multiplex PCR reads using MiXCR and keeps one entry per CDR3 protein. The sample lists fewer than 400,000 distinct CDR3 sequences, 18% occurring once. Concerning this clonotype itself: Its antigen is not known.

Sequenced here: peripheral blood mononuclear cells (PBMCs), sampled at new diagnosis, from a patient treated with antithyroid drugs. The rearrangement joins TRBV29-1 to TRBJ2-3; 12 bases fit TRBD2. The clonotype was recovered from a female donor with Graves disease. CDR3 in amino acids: CSVFRLAGDTDTQYF. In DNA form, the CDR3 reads TGCAGCGTTTTTAGACTAGCGGGAGACACAGATACGCAGTATTTT.